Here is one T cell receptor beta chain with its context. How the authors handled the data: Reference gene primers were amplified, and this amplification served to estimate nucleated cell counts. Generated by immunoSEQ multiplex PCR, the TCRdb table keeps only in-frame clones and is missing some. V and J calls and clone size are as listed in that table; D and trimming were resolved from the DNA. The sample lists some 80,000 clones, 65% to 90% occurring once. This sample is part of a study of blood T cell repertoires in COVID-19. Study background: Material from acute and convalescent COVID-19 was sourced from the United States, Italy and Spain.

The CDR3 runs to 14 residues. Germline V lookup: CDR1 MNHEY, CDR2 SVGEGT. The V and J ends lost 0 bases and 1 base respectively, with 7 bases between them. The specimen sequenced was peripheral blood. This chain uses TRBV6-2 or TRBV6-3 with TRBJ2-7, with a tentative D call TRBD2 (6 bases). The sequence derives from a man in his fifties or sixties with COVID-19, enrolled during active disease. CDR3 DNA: TGTGCCAGCAGTTACTCGGGACTGTCCTACGAGCAGTACTTC. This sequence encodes CASSYSGLSYEQYF.